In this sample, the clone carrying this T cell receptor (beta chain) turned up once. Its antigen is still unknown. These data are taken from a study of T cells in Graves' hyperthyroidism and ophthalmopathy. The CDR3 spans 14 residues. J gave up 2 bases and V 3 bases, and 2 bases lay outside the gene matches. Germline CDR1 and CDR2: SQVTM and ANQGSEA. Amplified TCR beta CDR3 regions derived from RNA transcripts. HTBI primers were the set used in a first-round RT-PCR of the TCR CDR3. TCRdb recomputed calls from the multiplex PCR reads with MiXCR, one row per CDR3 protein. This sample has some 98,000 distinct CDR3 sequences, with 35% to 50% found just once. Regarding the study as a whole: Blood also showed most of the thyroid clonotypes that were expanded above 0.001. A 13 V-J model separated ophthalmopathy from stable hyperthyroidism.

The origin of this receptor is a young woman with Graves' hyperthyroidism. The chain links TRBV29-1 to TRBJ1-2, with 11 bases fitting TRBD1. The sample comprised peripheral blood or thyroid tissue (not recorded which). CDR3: CSVDRTGGNYGYTF. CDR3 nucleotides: TGCAGCGTTGATAGGACAGGGGGCAACTATGGCTACACCTTC.